A selection of T cell receptor beta chains follows, all from one sample in a study of blood T cell repertoires in COVID-19. The method was immunoSEQ multiplex PCR; TCRdb's version includes in-frame clones alone and lacks a portion of them. Of over 100,000 clones in the sample, roughly 91% were seen once. What was sequenced was peripheral blood. The receptors come from a man aged 55 to 69 with COVID-19, enrolled during active disease. Both conserved end residues are part of each CDR3. The D gene is left open where the match is weak. The size of a clone is reported for some rows only, either as once, few or many, or as a class for expanded clones.

TRBV7-2	TRBJ1-4	-	TRBD1	TGTGCCAGCAGAGCAGGGGGGAGAGCTGAAAAACTGTTTTTT	CASRAGGRAEKLFF
TRBV5-6	TRBJ1-2	-	-	TGTGCCAGCAGCTCTCATTCCGGGGGCTATGGCTACACCTTC	CASSSHSGGYGYTF
TRBV18	TRBJ2-5	-	-	TGTGCCAGCTCACCGTCCGGGGGCCAAGAGACCCAGTACTTC	CASSPSGGQETQYF
TRBV4-2	TRBJ2-3	-	TRBD2	TGTGCCAGCAGCCAGAAGGATAGCGGGGGGGCGTCAGATACGCAGTATTTT	CASSQKDSGGASDTQYF
TRBV29-1	TRBJ2-5	-	-	TGCAGCGTTGAAGGGGTATTGAGGAGGGAGACCCAGTACTTC	CSVEGVLRRETQYF
TRBV6-2/TRBV6-3	TRBJ2-2	-	-	TGTGCCAGCAGTTGGAATACGGGAAACACCGGGGAGCTGTTTTTT	CASSWNTGNTGELFF
TRBV5-1	TRBJ2-7	-	TRBD1	TGCGCCAGCAGCTCTGGGACAGGCGGACTCTACGAGCAGTACTTC	CASSSGTGGLYEQYF
TRBV12-3/TRBV12-4	TRBJ1-1	-	-	TGTGCCAGCAGCAGGGGGAACACTGAAGCTTTCTTT	CASSRGNTEAFF
TRBV5-4	TRBJ1-2	-	TRBD1	TGTGCCAGCAGCCCCGCCCTGACAGGGGGCTATGGCTACACCTTC	CASSPALTGGYGYTF
TRBV5-4	TRBJ1-2	-	-	TGTGCCAGCAGCTTGGCAGGGTACGCTAACTATGGCTACACCTTC	CASSLAGYANYGYTF
TRBV7-2	TRBJ2-7	-	-	TGTGCCAGCAGCCCCCGAACAGTCAGCTCCTACGAGCAGTACTTC	CASSPRTVSSYEQYF
TRBV6-4	TRBJ1-1	-	TRBD1	TGTGCCAGCAGGAGGCGAGACCGGGACAGGGACTTTAAGAACACTGAAGCTTTCTTT	CASRRRDRDRDFKNTEAFF
TRBV6-5	TRBJ2-6	-	-	TGTGCCAGCAGTTTGGGCACCCCTGGGGCCAACGTCCTGACTTTC	CASSLGTPGANVLTF
TRBV7-3	TRBJ2-5	-	TRBD1	TGTGCCAGCAGCCGCCTAGGGACAGCCCAAGAGACCCAGTACTTC	CASSRLGTAQETQYF
TRBV5-1	TRBJ2-3	-	TRBD1	TGCGCCAGCAGCCGGGGACAGAGCACAGATACGCAGTATTTT	CASSRGQSTDTQYF
TRBV6-2/TRBV6-3	TRBJ1-5	-	TRBD1	TGTGCCAGCAGTTACTCGAAGGCGACAGGGGGCGACAATCAGCCCCAGCATTTT	CASSYSKATGGDNQPQHF
TRBV5-1	TRBJ2-1	-	TRBD2	TGCGCCAGCAGCAAGGGGACTACACTGGATGAGCAGTTCTTC	CASSKGTTLDEQFF
TRBV10-3	TRBJ1-1	-	TRBD1	TGTGCCATCAGGCCGACAGGGTTGAACACTGAAGCTTTCTTT	CAIRPTGLNTEAFF
TRBV5-1	TRBJ1-1	-	-	TGCGCCAGCAGCTTGGATGGAGGTTCAGAGGCCACTGAAGCTTTCTTT	CASSLDGGSEATEAFF
TRBV11-2	TRBJ2-7	-	TRBD1	TGTGCCAGCAGCTGGACAGGGACCTACGAGCAGTACTTC	CASSWTGTYEQYF
TRBV18	TRBJ2-7	-	-	TGTGCCAGCTCACCGGCAGATCTCTACGAGCAGTACTTC	CASSPADLYEQYF
TRBV3-1/TRBV3-2	TRBJ1-4	-	-	TGTGCCAGCAGCCAAGAAACGGGTCCGGAAAAACTGTTTTTT	CASSQETGPEKLFF
TRBV6-5	TRBJ1-2	-	-	TGTGCCAGCAGATTGGCAGGGGTGAACTATGGCTACACCTTC	CASRLAGVNYGYTF
TRBV5-4	TRBJ1-1	few	-	TGTGCCAGCAGCTTGTTCTCCAGCAGGGACACTGAAGCTTTCTTT	CASSLFSSRDTEAFF
TRBV7-9	TRBJ2-7	-	-	TGTGCCAGCAGCTGGCAGGGGAGTTACGAGCAGTACTTC	CASSWQGSYEQYF
TRBV10-2	TRBJ2-7	-	TRBD2	TGCGCCAGCAGTAGTGTGCGGGGGAGCTTGGGGGAGCAGTACTTC	CASSSVRGSLGEQYF
TRBV3-1/TRBV3-2	TRBJ2-4	once	-	TGTGCCAGCAGCCCCCGGCACAGCAAAAAGGAAAACATTCAGTACTTC	CASSPRHSKKENIQYF
TRBV7-2	TRBJ1-1	-	TRBD1	TGTGCCAGCAGCCCCTACAGGGGAGACACTGAAGCTTTCTTT	CASSPYRGDTEAFF